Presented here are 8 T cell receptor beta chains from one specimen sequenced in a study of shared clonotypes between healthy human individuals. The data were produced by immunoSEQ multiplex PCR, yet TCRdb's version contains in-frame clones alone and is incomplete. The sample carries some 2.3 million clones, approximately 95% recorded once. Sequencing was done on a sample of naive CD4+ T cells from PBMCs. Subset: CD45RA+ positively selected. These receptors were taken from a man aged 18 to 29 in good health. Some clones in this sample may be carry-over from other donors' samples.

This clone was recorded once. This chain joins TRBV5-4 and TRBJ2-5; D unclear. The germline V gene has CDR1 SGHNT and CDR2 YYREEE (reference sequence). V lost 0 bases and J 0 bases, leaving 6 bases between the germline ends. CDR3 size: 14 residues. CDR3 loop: CASSLGQDQETQYF. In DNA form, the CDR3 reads TGTGCCAGCAGCTTGGGACAAGACCAAGAGACCCAGTACTTC.

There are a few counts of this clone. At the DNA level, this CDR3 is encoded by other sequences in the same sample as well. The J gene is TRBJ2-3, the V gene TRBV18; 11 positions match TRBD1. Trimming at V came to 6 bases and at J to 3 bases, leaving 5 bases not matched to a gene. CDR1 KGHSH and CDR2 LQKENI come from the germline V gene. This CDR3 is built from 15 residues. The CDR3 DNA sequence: TGTGCCAGCTCCCCGGGACAGGGGGGAACAGATACGCAGTATTTT. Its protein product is CASSPGQGGTDTQYF. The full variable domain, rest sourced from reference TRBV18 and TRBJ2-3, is NAGVMQNPRHLVRRRGQEARLRCSPMKGHSHVYWYRQLPEEGLKFMVYLQKENIIDESGMPKERFSAEFPKEGPSILRIQQVVRGDSAAYFCASSPGQGGTDTQYFGPGTRLTVL.

As DNA, the CDR3 is TGCGCCAGCAGCCAAGCTTCAACGGCTTACTATGGCTACACCTTC. Encoded protein: CASSQASTAYYGYTF. The V call is TRBV4-3, the J call TRBJ1-2; D is undetermined. Trimming shortened V by 1 base and J by 3 bases, and 12 bases separated the two germline ends. The CDR3 has 15 residues. Germline V gives CDR1 LGHNA, CDR2 YSLEER.

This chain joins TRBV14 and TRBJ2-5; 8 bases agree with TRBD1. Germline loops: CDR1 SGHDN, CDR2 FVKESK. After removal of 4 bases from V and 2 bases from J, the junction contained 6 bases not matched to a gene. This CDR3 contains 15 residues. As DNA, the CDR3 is TGTGCCAGCAGCCGGACAGGGCTAGGACAAGAGACCCAGTACTTC. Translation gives CASSRTGLGQETQYF.

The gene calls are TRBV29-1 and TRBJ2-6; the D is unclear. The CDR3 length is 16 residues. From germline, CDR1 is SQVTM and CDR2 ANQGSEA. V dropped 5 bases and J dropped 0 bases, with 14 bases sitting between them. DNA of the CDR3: TGCAGCGTTTCCCGATCGGATAGCTCTGGGGCCAACGTCCTGACTTTC. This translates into CSVSRSDSSGANVLTF.

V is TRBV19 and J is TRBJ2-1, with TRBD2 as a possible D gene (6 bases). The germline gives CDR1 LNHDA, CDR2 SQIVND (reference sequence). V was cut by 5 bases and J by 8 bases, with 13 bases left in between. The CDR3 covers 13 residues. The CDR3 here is CASSSRGWYEQFF. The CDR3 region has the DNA TGTGCCAGTAGTTCTCGGGGGTGGTATGAGCAGTTCTTC. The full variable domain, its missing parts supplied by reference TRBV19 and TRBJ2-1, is DGGITQSPKYLFRKEGQNVTLSCEQNLNHDAMYWYRQDPGQGLRLIYYSQIVNDFQKGDIAEGYSVSREKKESFPLTVTSAQKNPTAFYLCASSSRGWYEQFFGPGTRLTVL.

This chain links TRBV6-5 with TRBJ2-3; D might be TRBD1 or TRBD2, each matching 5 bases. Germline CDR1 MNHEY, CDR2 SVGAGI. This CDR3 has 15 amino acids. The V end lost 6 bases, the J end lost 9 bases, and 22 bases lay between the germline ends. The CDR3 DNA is TGTGCCAGCAGCCCCGCCGGGACCTACTTGGGGACGCAGTATTTT. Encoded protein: CASSPAGTYLGTQYF.

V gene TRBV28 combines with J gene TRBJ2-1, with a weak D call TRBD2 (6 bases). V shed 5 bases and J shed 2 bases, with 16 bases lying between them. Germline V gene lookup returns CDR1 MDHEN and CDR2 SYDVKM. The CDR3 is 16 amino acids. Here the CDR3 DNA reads TGTGCCAGCAGTCTTAAGCGGGCTACTACCTACAATGAGCAGTTCTTC. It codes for CASSLKRATTYNEQFF.